This T cell receptor beta chain is from a study of T cell changes during pregnancy in multiple sclerosis. Method: immunoSEQ multiplex PCR; TCRdb's copy keeps in-frame clones and lacks some. The sample includes approximately 21,000 clones, 75% to 90% seen only once; the top ten take about 7%. With 5 bases clipped from V and 0 bases from J, the junction kept 9 bases outside the gene matches. The CDR3 spans 18 residues. Germline lookup yields CDR1 PRHDT and CDR2 FYEKMQ (reference sequence). This material consisted of CD8+ T cells from peripheral blood mononuclear cells, taken in the first trimester of pregnancy. This sequence originates from a female donor with multiple sclerosis, enrolled in a pregnancy study. The V call is TRBV13, the J call TRBJ2-3; 12 bases fit TRBD2. The DNA for the CDR3 is TGTGCCAGCAGCCAAGGGACTAGCGGGTTTCCTAGCACAGATACGCAGTATTTT. The encoded protein is CASSQGTSGFPSTDTQYF. Filled out from reference TRBV13 and TRBJ2-3, the complete variable domain reads AAGVIQSPRHLIKEKRETATLKCYPIPRHDTVYWYQQGPGQDPQFLISFYEKMQSDKGSIPDRFSAQQFSDYHSELNMSSLELGDSALYFCASSQGTSGFPSTDTQYFGPGTRLTVL.